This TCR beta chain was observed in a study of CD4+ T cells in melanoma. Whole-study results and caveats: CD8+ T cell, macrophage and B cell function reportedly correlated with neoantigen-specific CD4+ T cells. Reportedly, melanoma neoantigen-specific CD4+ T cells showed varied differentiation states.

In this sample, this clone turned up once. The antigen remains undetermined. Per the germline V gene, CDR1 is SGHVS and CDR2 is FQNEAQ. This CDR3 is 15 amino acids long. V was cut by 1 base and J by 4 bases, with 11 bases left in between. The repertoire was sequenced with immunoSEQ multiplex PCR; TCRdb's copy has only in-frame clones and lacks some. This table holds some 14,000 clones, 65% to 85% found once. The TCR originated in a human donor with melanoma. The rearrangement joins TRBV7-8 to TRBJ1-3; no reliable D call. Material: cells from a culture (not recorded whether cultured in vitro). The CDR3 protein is CASSLVPNWGNTIYF. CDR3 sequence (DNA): TGTGCCAGCAGCTTAGTACCGAACTGGGGAAACACCATATATTTT.